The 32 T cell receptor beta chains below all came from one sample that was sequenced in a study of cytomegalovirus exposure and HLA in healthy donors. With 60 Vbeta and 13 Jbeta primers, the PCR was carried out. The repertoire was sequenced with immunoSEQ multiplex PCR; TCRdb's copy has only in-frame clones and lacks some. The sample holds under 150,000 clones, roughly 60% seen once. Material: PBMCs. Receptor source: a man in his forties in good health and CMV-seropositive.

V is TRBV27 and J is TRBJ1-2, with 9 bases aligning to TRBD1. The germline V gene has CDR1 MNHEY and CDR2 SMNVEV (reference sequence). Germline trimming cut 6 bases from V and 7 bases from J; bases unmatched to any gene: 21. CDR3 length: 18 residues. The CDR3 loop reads CASSHNRGTGLSKGGYTF. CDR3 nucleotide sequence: TGTGCCAGCAGCCACAACCGGGGGACAGGGTTAAGTAAGGGTGGCTACACCTTC.

The CDR3 spells CASSLGAYEQYF. The CDR3 DNA follows: TGTGCCAGCAGCTTGGGGGCTTACGAGCAGTACTTC. V usage is TRBV5-5 and J usage is TRBJ2-7; D is unclear. The germline V gene has CDR1 SGHKS and CDR2 YYEKEE (reference sequence). CDR3 length equals 12 residues. Trimming took off 0 bases at V and 4 bases at J, with 5 bases between the two ends.

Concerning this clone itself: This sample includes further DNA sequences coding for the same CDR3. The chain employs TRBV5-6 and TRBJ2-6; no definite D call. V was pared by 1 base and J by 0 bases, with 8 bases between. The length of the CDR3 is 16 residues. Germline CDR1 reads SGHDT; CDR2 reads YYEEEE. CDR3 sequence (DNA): TGTGCCAGCAGCTTGTCACTGAGCTCTGGGGCCAACGTCCTGACTTTC. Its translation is CASSLSLSSGANVLTF. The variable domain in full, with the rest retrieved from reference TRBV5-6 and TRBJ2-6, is DAGVTQSPTHLIKTRGQQVTLRCSPKSGHDTVSWYQQALGQGPQFIFQYYEEEERQRGNFPDRFSGHQFPNYSSELNVNALLLGDSALYLCASSLSLSSGANVLTFGAGSRLTVL.

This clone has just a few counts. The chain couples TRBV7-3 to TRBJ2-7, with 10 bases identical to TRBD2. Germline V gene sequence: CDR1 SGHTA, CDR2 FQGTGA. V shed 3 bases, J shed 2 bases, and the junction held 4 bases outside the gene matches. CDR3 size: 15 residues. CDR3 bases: TGTGCCAGCAGCTTGGGTACTAGCGGGACCTACGAGCAGTACTTC. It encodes CASSLGTSGTYEQYF. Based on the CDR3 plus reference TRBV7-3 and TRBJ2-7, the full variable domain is GAGVSQTPSNKVTEKGKYVELRCDPISGHTALYWYRQSLGQGPEFLIYFQGTGAADDSGLPNDRFFAVRPEGSVSTLKIQRTERGDSAVYLCASSLGTSGTYEQYFGPGTRLTVT.

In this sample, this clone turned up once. CDR3 DNA: TGTGCCAGCAGCTTATGGGCAAGTGCCTACGAGCAGTACTTC. This sequence encodes CASSLWASAYEQYF. The genes are TRBV11-2 and TRBJ2-7; no reliable D call. The CDR3 runs to 14 residues. Germline V gene sequence: CDR1 SGHAT, CDR2 FQNNGV. Trimming removed 2 bases at V and 2 bases at J, with 10 bases between.

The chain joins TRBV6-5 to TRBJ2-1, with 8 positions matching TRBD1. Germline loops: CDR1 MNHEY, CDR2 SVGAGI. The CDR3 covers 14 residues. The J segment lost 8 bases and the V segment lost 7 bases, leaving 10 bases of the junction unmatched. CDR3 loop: CASKILQGVDEQFF. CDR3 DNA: TGTGCCAGCAAGATTTTACAGGGGGTTGATGAGCAGTTCTTC.

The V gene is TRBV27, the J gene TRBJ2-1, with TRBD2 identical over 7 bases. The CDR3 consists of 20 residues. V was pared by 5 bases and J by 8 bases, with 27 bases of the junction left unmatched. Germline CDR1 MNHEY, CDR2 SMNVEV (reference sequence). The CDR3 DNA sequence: TGTGCCAGCAGTCATTTCTTCGGGGCGGGAGCCTCAACCGGGGTCCATGAGCAGTTCTTC. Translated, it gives CASSHFFGAGASTGVHEQFF.

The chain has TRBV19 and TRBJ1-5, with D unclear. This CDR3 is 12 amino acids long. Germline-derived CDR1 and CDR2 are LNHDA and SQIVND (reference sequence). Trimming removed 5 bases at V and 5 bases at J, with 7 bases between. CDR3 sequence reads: CASSPEDQPQHF. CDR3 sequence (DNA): TGTGCCAGTAGTCCAGAGGATCAGCCCCAGCATTTT.

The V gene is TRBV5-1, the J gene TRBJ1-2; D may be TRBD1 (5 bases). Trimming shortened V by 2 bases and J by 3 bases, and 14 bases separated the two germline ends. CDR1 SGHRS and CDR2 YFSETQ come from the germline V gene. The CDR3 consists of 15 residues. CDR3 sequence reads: CASSFGSTGDYGYTF. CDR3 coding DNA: TGCGCCAGCAGCTTCGGGTCTACAGGAGACTATGGCTACACCTTC. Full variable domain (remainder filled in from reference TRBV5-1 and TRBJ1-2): KAGVTQTPRYLIKTRGQQVTLSCSPISGHRSVSWYQQTPGQGLQFLFEYFSETQRNKGNFPGRFSGRQFSNSRSEMNVSTLELGDSALYLCASSFGSTGDYGYTFGSGTRLTVV.

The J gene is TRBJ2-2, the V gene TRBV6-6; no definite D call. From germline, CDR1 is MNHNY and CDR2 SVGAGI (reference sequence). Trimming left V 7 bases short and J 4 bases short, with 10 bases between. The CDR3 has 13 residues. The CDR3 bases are TGTGCCAGCACCCCCTACGCCACCGGGGAGCTGTTTTTT. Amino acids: CASTPYATGELFF.

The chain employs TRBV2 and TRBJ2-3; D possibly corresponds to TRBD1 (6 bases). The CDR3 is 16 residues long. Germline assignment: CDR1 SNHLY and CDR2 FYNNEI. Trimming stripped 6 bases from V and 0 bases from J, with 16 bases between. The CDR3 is CASRSTDRDSTDTQYF. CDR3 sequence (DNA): TGTGCCAGCAGGAGTACGGACAGAGATAGCACAGATACGCAGTATTTT.

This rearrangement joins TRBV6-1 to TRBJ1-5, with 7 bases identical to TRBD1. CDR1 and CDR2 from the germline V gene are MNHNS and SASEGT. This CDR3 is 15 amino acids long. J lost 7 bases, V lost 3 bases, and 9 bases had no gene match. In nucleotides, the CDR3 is TGTGCCAGCAGTGAGGACAGGTCCTTCGAACAGCCCCAGCATTTT. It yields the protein CASSEDRSFEQPQHF.

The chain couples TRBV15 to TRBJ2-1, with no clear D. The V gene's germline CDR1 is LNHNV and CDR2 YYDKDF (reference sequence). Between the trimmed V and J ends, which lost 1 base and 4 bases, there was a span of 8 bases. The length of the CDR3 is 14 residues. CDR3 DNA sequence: TGTGCCACCAGCAGAGTTGGGCCTTACAATGAGCAGTTCTTC. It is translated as CATSRVGPYNEQFF.

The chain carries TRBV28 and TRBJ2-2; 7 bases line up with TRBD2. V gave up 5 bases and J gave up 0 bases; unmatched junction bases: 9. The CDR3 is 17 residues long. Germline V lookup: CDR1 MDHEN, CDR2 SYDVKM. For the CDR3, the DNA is TGTGCCAGCAGTCTCCTTGCGGGAGACTCGAACACCGGGGAGCTGTTTTTT. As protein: CASSLLAGDSNTGELFF.

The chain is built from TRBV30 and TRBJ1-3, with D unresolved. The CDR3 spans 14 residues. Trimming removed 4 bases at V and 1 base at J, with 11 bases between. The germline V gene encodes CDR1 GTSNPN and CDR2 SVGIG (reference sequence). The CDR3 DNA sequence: TGTGCCTGGACCCTGGGAGGTTCTGGAAACACCATATATTTT. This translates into CAWTLGGSGNTIYF.

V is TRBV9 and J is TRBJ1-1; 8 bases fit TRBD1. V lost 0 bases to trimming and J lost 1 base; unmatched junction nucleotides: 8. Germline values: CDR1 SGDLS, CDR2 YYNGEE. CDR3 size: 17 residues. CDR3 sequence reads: CASSVGLGTGANTEAFF. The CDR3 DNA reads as TGTGCCAGCAGCGTAGGCTTGGGGACAGGTGCGAACACTGAAGCTTTCTTT. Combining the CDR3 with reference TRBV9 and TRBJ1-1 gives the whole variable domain DSGVTQTPKHLITATGQRVTLRCSPRSGDLSVYWYQQSLDQGLQFLIQYYNGEERAKGNILERFSAQQFPDLHSELNLSSLELGDSALYFCASSVGLGTGANTEAFFGQGTRLTVV.

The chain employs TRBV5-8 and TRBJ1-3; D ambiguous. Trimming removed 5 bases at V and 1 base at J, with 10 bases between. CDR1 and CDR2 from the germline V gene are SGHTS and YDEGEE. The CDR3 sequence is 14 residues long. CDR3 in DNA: TGTGCCAGCAGGGTCGAGGAATCTGGAAACACCATATATTTT. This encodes CASRVEESGNTIYF.

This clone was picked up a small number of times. The CDR3 here is CASSVEVLAVYNEQFF. CDR3 bases: TGTGCCAGCAGCGTAGAGGTCCTAGCGGTATACAATGAGCAGTTCTTC. The chain recombines TRBV9 with TRBJ2-1; 7 nucleotides line up with TRBD2. Germline V CDR1 and CDR2: SGDLS, YYNGEE. The CDR3 loop spans 16 amino acids. V lost 0 bases and J lost 4; bases outside the gene matches: 7. The variable domain in full, completed from reference TRBV9 and TRBJ2-1, reads DSGVTQTPKHLITATGQRVTLRCSPRSGDLSVYWYQQSLDQGLQFLIQYYNGEERAKGNILERFSAQQFPDLHSELNLSSLELGDSALYFCASSVEVLAVYNEQFFGPGTRLTVL.

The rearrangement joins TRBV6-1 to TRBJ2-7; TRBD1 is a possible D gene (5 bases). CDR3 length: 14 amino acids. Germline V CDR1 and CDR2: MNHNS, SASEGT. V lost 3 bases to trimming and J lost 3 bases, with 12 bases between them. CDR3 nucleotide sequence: TGTGCCAGCAGTGAGCACCCTGACAGCTACGAGCAGTACTTC. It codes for CASSEHPDSYEQYF.

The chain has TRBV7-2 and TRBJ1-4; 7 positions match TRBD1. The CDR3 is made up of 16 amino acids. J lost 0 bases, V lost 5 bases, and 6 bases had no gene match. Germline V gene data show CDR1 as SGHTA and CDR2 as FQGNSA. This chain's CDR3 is CASSRQGGATNEKLFF. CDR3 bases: TGTGCCAGCAGCCGACAGGGTGGGGCAACTAATGAAAAACTGTTTTTT.

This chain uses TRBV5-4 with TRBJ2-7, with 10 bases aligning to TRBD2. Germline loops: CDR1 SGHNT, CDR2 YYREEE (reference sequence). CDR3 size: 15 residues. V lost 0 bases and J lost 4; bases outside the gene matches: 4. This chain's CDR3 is CASSLVGSGRYEQYF. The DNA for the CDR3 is TGTGCCAGCAGCTTGGTGGGTAGCGGGAGGTACGAGCAGTACTTC. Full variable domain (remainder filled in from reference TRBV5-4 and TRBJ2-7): ETGVTQSPTHLIKTRGQQVTLRCSSQSGHNTVSWYQQALGQGPQFIFQYYREEENGRGNFPPRFSGLQFPNYSSELNVNALELDDSALYLCASSLVGSGRYEQYFGPGTRLTVT.

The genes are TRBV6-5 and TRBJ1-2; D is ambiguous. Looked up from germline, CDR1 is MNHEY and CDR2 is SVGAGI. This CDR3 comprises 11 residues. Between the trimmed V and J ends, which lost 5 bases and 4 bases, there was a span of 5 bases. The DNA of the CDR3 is TGTGCCAGCAGTCCGGGCTATGGCTACACCTTC. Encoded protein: CASSPGYGYTF.

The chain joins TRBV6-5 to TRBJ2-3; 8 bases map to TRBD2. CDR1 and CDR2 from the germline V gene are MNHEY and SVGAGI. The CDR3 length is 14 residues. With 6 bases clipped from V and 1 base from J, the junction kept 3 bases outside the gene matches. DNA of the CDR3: TGTGCCAGCAGAGGACTAGCAGGCACAGATACGCAGTATTTT. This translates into CASRGLAGTDTQYF.

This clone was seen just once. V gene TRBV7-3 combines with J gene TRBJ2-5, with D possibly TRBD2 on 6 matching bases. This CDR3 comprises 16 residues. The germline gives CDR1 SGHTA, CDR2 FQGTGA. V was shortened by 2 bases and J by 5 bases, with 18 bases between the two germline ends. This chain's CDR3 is CASSLWPTRTRETQYF. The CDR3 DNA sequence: TGTGCCAGCAGCTTATGGCCGACTAGGACCCGGGAGACCCAGTACTTC.

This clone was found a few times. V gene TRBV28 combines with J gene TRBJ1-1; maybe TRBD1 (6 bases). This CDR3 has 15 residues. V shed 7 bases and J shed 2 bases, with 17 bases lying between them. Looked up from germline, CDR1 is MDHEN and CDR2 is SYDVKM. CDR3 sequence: CASTLGGVGNTEAFF. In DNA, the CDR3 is TGTGCCAGCACCTTAGGGGGGGTTGGTAACACTGAAGCTTTCTTT.

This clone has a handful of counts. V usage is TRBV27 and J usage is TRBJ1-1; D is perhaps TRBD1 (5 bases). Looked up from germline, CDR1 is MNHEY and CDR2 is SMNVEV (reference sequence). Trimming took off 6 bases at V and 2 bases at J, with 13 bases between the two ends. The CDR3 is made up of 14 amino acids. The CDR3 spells CASSPQGANTEAFF. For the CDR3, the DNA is TGTGCCAGCAGCCCTCAAGGGGCTAACACTGAAGCTTTCTTT.

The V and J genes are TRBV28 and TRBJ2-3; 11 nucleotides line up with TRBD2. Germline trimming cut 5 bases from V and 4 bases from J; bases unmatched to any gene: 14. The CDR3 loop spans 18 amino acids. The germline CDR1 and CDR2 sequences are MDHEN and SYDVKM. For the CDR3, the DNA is TGTGCCAGCAGTACCCCCCTGATTAGCGGGAGGGAGGCAGATACGCAGTATTTT. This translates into CASSTPLISGREADTQYF.

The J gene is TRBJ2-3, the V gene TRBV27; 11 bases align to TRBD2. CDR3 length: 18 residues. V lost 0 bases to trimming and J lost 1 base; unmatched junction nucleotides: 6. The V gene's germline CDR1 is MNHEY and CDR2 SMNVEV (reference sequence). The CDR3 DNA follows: TGTGCCAGCAGTTTATCGTCTCTAGCGGGGGGACGCACAGATACGCAGTATTTT. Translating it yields CASSLSSLAGGRTDTQYF.

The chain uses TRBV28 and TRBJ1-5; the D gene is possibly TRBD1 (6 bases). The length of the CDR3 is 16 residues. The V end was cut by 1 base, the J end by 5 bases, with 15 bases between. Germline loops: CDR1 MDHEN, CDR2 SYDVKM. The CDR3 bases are TGTGCCAGCAGTTTATATGTAACAGGGTTCTATCAGCCCCAGCATTTT. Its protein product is CASSLYVTGFYQPQHF.

This CDR3 reads CASLKEGRTEAFF. The CDR3 DNA reads as TGTGCCAGCCTAAAAGAGGGCCGAACTGAAGCTTTCTTT. The chain employs TRBV2 and TRBJ1-1; D is unclear. The V and J ends lost 8 bases and 5 bases respectively, with 15 bases between them. Germline values: CDR1 SNHLY, CDR2 FYNNEI. CDR3 size: 13 residues.

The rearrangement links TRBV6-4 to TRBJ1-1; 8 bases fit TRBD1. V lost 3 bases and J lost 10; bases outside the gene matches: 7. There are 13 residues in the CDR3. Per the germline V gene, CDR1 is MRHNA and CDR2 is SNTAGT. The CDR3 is CASSEGRGLRAFF. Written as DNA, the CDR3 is TGTGCCAGCAGTGAAGGCAGGGGGCTTAGAGCTTTCTTT.

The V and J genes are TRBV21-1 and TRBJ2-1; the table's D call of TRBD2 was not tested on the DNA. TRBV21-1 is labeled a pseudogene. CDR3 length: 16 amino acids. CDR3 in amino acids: CASSKRLAGGPNEQFF. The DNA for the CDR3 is TGTGCCAGCAGCAAACGGCTAGCGGGAGGGCCCAATGAGCAGTTCTTC.